The clone carrying this TCR beta chain was picked up a small number of times. The sample originates from a study of technical replicates of blood from several donors. Some clones are missing from TCRdb's copy, which holds only in-frame ones; the method was immunoSEQ multiplex PCR. The data hold roughly 79,000 clones, with 75% to 85% observed a single time. The sample taken for sequencing was PBMCs. This TCR came from a human donor in good health. Some clones in this sample may be carry-over from other donors' samples.

This CDR3 is CASSHAILRRAAVADTQYF. Here the CDR3 DNA reads TGTGCCAGCAGCCACGCTATTTTGCGGAGGGCCGCCGTGGCAGATACGCAGTATTTT. The rearrangement joins TRBV4-2 to TRBJ2-3; D possibly corresponds to TRBD2 (6 bases). With 3 bases removed from V and 4 bases from J, the gap between germline ends came to 26 bases. Germline V gene data show CDR1 as LGHNA and CDR2 as YNFKEQ. CDR3 length: 19 amino acids.